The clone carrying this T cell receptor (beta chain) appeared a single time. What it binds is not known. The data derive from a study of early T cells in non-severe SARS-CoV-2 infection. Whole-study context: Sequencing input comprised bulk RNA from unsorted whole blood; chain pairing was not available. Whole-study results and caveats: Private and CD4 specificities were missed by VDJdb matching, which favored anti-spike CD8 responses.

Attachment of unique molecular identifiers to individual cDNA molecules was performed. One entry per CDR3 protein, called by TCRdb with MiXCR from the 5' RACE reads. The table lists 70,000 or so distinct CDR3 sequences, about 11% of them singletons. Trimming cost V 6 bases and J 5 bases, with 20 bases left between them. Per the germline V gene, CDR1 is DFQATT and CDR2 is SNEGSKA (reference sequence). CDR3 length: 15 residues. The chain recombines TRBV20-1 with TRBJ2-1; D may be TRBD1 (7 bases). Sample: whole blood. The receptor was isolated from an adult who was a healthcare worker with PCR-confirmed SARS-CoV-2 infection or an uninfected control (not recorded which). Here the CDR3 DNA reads TGCAGTGCGATCGGGGGCTTCCAGGGGGACAATGAGCAGTTCTTC. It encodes CSAIGGFQGDNEQFF.